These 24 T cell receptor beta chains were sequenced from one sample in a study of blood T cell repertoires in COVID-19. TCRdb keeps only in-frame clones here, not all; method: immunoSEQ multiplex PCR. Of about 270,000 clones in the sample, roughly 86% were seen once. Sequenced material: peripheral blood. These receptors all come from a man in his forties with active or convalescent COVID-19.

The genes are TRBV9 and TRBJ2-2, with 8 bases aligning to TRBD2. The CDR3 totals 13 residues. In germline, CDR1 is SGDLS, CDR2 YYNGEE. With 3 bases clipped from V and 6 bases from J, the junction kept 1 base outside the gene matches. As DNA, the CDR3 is TGTGCCAGCAGCGGAGCGGGAGCCGGGGAGCTGTTTTTT. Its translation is CASSGAGAGELFF.

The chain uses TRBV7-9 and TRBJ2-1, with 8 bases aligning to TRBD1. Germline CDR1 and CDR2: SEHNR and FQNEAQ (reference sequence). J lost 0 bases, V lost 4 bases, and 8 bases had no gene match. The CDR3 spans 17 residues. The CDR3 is CASSSRTGTSSYNEQFF. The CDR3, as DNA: TGTGCCAGCAGCTCCCGGACAGGGACAAGCTCCTACAATGAGCAGTTCTTC.

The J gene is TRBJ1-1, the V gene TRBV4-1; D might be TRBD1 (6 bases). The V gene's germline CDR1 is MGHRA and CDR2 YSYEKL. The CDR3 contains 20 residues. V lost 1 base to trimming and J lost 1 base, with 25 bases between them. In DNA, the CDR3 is TGCGCCAGCAGCCAAGTTCCTCGACAGGTTTTCGGATCGCAGAACACTGAAGCTTTCTTT. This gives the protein CASSQVPRQVFGSQNTEAFF.

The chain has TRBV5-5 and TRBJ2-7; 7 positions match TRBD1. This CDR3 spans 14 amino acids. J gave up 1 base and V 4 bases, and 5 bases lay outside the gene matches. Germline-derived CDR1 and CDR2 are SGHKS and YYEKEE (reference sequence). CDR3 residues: CASSPQGLSYEQYF. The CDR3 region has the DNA TGTGCCAGCAGCCCACAGGGGTTGTCCTACGAGCAGTACTTC.

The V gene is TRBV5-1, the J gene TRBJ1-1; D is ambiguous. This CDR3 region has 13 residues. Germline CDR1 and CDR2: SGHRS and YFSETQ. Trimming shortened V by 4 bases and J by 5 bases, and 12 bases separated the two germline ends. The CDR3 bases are TGCGCCAGCAGCCCCACTCCGGAGACTGAAGCTTTCTTT. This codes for CASSPTPETEAFF.

CDR3 region: CASRAGTARTIAKNIQYF. The CDR3 region has the DNA TGTGCCAGCAGGGCCGGGACAGCCCGGACGATAGCCAAAAACATTCAGTACTTC. The rearrangement joins TRBV5-6 to TRBJ2-4, with TRBD1 matching 7 bases. CDR3 length equals 18 residues. Germline V gives CDR1 SGHDT, CDR2 YYEEEE. The V segment lost 5 bases and the J segment 0 bases; nucleotides outside the gene matches: 14.

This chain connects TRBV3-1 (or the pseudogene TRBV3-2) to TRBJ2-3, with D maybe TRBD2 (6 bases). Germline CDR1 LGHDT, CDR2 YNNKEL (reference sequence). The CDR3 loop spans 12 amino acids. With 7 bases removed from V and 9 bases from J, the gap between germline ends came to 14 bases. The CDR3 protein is CASTRRGGTQYF. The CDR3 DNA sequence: TGTGCCAGCACCCGGAGGGGTGGAACGCAGTATTTT.

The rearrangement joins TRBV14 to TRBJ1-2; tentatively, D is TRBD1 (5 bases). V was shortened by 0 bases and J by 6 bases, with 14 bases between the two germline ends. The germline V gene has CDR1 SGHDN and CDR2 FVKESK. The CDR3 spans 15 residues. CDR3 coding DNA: TGTGCCAGCAGCCAAGATGTGGGCAGGGTCCATGGCTACACCTTC. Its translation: CASSQDVGRVHGYTF.

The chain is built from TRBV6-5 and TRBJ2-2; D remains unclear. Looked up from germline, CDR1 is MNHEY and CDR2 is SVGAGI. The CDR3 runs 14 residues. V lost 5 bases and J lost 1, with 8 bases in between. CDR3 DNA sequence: TGTGCCAGCAGTCCTTTAGAGAACACCGGGGAGCTGTTTTTT. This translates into CASSPLENTGELFF.

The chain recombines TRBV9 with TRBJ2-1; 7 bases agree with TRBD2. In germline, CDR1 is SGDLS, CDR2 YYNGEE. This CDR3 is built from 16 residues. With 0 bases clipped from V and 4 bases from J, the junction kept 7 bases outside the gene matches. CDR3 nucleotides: TGTGCCAGCAGCGTAGAGGTGGGGGGGACTTACAATGAGCAGTTCTTC. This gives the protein CASSVEVGGTYNEQFF.

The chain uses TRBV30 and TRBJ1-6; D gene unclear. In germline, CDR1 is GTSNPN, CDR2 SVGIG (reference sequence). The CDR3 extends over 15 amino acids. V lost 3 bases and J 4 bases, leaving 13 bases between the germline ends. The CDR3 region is CAWRRMLVYNSPLHF. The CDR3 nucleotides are TGTGCCTGGAGGCGTATGTTGGTTTATAATTCACCCCTCCACTTT.

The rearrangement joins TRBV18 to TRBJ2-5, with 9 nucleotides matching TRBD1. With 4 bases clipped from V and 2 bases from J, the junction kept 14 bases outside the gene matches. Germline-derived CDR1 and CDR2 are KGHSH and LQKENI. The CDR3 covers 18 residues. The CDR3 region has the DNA TGTGCCAGCTCACTACGTGAACAGGGGGCGCGGGATCAAGAGACCCAGTACTTC. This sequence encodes CASSLREQGARDQETQYF.

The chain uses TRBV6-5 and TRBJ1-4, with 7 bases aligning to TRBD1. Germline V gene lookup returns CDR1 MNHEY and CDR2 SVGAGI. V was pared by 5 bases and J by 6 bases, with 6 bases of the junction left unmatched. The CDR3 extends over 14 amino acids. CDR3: CASSTGERYEKLFF. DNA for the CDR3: TGTGCCAGCAGTACAGGGGAACGGTATGAAAAACTGTTTTTT.

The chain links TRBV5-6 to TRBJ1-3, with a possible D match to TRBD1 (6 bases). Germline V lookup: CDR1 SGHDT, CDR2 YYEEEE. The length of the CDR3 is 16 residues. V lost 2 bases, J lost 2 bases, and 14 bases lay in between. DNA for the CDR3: TGTGCCAGCAGCTTCGGGGGGCCCGTCGCTGGAAACACCATATATTTT. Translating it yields CASSFGGPVAGNTIYF.

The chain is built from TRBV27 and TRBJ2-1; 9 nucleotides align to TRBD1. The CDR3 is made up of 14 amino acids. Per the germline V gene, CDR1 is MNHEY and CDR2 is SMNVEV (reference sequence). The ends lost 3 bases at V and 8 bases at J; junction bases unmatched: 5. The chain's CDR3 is CASSLTGGGDEQFF. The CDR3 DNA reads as TGTGCCAGCAGTTTGACAGGGGGGGGCGATGAGCAGTTCTTC.

In DNA form, the CDR3 reads TGTGCCAGCAGTGAAACCGGGAACTACGAGCAGTACTTC. It is translated as CASSETGNYEQYF. The chain links TRBV2 to TRBJ2-7; D may be TRBD2 (5 bases). Germline CDR1 and CDR2: SNHLY and FYNNEI. The CDR3 is 13 amino acids. V was clipped by 2 bases and J by 3 bases, with 8 bases between them.

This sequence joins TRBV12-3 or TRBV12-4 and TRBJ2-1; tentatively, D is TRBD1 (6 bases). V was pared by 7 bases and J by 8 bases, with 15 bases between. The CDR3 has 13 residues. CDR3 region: CASTPQQGDEQFF. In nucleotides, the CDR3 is TGTGCCAGCACCCCCCAACAGGGCGATGAGCAGTTCTTC.

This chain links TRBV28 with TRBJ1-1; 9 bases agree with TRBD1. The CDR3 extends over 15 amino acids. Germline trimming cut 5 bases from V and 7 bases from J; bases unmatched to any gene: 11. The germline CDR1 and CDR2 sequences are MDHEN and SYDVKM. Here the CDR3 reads CASSRGGQGLVEAFF. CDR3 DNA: TGTGCCAGCAGTAGGGGGGGACAGGGTTTGGTTGAAGCTTTCTTT.

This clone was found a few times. CDR3 coding DNA: TGTGCCAGCAGTTTAGTTTGGACAGGGGATTCACCCCTCCACTTT. Its translation: CASSLVWTGDSPLHF. V and J are TRBV27 and TRBJ1-6, with TRBD1 identical over 9 bases. CDR3 length: 15 amino acids. Per the germline V gene, CDR1 is MNHEY and CDR2 is SMNVEV (reference sequence). Losses at the gene ends were 2 bases for V and 8 bases for J; bases not matched to a gene: 4.

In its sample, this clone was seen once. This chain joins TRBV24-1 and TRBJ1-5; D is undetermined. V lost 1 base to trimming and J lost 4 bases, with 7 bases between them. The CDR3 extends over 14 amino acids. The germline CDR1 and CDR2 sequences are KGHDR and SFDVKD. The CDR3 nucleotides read TGTGCCACCAGTGATTTTATCGTTAATCAGCCCCAGCATTTT. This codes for CATSDFIVNQPQHF.

CDR3: CATSDQGSIHEQYF. CDR3 coding DNA: TGTGCCACCAGTGATCAGGGGAGCATCCACGAGCAGTACTTC. This chain links TRBV24-1 with TRBJ2-7, with D perhaps matching TRBD1 (6 bases). Germline V lookup: CDR1 KGHDR, CDR2 SFDVKD. V lost 3 bases and J lost 5, with 13 bases in between. The CDR3 is 14 amino acids.

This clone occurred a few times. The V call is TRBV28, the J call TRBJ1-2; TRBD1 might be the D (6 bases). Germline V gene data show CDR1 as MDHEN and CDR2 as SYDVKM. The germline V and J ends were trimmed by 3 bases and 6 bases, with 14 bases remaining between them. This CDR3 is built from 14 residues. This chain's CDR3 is CASSFQAGGDGYTF. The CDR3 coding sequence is TGTGCCAGCAGTTTCCAGGCGGGGGGCGATGGCTACACCTTC.

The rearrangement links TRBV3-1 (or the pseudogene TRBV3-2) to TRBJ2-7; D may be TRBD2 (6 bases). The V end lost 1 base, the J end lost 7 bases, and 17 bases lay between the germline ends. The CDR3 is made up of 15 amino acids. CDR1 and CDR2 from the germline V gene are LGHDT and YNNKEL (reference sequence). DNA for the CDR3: TGTGCCAGCAGCCAAGGCGTGGGGGGACGGATTGAGCAGTACTTC. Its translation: CASSQGVGGRIEQYF.

CDR3 loop: CASSLAESGGTYEQYF. CDR3 coding DNA: TGTGCCAGCAGCTTAGCGGAAAGCGGGGGCACCTACGAGCAGTACTTC. The J gene is TRBJ2-7, the V gene TRBV7-6; TRBD2 aligns across 8 bases. This CDR3 spans 16 amino acids. The germline gives CDR1 SGHVS, CDR2 FNYEAQ. The ends lost 0 bases at V and 2 bases at J; junction bases unmatched: 6.